The present entry profiles one T cell receptor (beta chain) with its context. Its antigen is as yet unknown. The data were obtained in a study of cytomegalovirus exposure and HLA in healthy donors. Study results and caveats: Earlier analysis looked at TCR beta V segments, and most were productive about 90% or about 30% of the time.

V dropped 3 bases and J dropped 6 bases, with 14 bases sitting between them. CDR1 and CDR2 (germline): GTSNPN, SVGIG (reference sequence). This CDR3 is built from 13 residues. The PCR employed 60 Vbeta primers together with 13 Jbeta primers. Here immunoSEQ multiplex PCR was the method, and the copy in TCRdb shows in-frame clones only, minus some. The table shows over 100,000 clones, with approximately 71% occurring only once. The rearrangement links TRBV30 to TRBJ1-2; D perhaps matches TRBD1 (6 bases). The specimen was PBMCs. The origin of this receptor is a woman between 70 and 85 years old in good health and CMV-seropositive. CDR3 region: CAWSQGQGHGYTF. CDR3 bases: TGTGCCTGGAGCCAGGGGCAGGGTCATGGCTACACCTTC.